This T cell receptor (beta chain) was captured in a study of blood T cell repertoires in COVID-19. Germline CDR1 reads SEHNR; CDR2 reads FQNEAQ (reference sequence). V was trimmed by 7 bases and J by 10 bases, leaving 17 bases between them. The CDR3 length is 13 residues. Original handling: Reference gene primer amplification gave nucleated cell count estimates. Profiled with immunoSEQ multiplex PCR; TCRdb holds only in-frame clones, not every one. D and trimming come from the DNA, and the V and J calls and clone size come from that table. Here the sample spans 40,000 to 55,000 clones, around nine tenths being singletons.

This TCR was sampled from a woman older than 75 with acute or convalescent COVID-19. The specimen sequenced was peripheral blood. The rearrangement joins TRBV7-9 to TRBJ2-1; D ambiguous. The CDR3 loop reads CASILTSAAEQFF. The DNA of the CDR3 is TGTGCCAGCATCCTTACCTCGGCGGCCGAGCAGTTCTTC. Complete variable domain (other parts from reference TRBV7-9 and TRBJ2-1): DTGVSQNPRHKITKRGQNVTFRCDPISEHNRLYWYRQTLGQGPEFLTYFQNEAQLEKSRLLSDRFSAERPKGSFSTLEIQRTEQGDSAMYLCASILTSAAEQFFGPGTRLTVL.